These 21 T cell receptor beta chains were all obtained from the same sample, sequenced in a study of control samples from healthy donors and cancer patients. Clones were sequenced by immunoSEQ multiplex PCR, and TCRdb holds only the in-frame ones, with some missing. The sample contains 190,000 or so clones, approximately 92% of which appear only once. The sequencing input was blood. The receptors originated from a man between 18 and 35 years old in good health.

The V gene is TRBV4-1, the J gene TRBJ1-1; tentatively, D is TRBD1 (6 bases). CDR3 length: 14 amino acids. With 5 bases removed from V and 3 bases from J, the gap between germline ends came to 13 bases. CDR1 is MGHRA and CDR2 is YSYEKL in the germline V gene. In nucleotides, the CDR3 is TGCGCCAGCAGCTCAGAAGGGGGGTACACTGAAGCTTTCTTT. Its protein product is CASSSEGGYTEAFF.

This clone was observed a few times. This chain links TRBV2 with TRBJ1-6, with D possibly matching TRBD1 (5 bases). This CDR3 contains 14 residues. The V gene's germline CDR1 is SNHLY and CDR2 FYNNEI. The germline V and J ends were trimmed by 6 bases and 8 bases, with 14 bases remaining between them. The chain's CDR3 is CASRPLMGHSPLHF. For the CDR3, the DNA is TGTGCCAGCAGACCTCTGATGGGGCATTCACCCCTCCACTTT.

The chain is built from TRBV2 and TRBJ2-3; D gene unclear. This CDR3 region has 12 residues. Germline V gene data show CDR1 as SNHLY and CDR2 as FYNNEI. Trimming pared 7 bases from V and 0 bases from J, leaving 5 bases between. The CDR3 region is CASKESTDTQYF. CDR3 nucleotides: TGTGCCAGCAAAGAAAGCACAGATACGCAGTATTTT.

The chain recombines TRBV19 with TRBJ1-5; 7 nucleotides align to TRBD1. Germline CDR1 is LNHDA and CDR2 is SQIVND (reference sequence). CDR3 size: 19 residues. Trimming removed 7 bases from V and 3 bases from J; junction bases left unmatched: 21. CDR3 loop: CASTMKGATSGHFNQPQHF. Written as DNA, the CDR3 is TGTGCCAGTACCATGAAGGGGGCGACGTCTGGACATTTCAATCAGCCCCAGCATTTT.

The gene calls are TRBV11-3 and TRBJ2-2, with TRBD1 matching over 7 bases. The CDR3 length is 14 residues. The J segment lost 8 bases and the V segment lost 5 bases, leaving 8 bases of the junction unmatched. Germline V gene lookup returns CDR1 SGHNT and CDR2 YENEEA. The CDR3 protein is CASSGNRGWGELFF. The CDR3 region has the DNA TGTGCCAGCAGCGGAAACAGGGGCTGGGGGGAGCTGTTTTTT.

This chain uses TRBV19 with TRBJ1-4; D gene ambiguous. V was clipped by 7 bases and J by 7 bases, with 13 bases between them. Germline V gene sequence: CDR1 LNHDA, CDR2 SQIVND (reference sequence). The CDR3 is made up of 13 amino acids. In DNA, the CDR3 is TGTGCCAGTATGCAGAGAGGAGGTGAAAAACTGTTTTTT. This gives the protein CASMQRGGEKLFF.

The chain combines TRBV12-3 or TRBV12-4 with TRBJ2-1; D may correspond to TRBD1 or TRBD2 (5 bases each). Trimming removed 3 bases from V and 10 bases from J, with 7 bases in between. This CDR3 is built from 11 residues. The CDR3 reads CASSFEGEQFF. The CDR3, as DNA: TGTGCCAGCAGTTTCGAGGGGGAGCAGTTCTTC.

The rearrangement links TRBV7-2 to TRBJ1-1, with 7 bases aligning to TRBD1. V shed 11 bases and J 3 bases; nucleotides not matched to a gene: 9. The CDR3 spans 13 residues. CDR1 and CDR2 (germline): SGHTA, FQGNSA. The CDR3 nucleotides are TGTGCCGTTCGAAGGGGGCCGGACACTGAAGCTTTCTTT. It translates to CAVRRGPDTEAFF. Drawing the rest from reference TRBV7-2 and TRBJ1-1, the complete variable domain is GAGVSQSPSNKVTEKGKDVELRCDPISGHTALYWYRQSLGQGLEFLIYFQGNSAPDKSGLPSDRFSAERTGGSVSTLTIQRTQQEDSAVYLCAVRRGPDTEAFFGQGTRLTVV.

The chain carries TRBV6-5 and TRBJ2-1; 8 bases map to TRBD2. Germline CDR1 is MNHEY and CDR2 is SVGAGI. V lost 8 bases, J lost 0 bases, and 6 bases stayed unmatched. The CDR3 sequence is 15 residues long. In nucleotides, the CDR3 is TGTGCCAGCCGAACGGGGGGGAGCTCCTACAATGAGCAGTTCTTC. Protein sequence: CASRTGGSSYNEQFF.

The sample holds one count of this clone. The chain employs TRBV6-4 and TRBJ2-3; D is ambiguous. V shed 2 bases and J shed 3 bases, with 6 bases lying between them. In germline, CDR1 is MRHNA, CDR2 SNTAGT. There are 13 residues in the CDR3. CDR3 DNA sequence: TGTGCCAGCAGTGACCTCTATACAGATACGCAGTATTTT. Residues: CASSDLYTDTQYF.

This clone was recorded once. CDR3 protein: CASSPPERRDTQYF. The CDR3 DNA is TGTGCCAGCTCACCACCGGAAAGGAGAGATACGCAGTATTTT. The gene calls are TRBV18 and TRBJ2-3, with no clear D. Looked up from germline, CDR1 is KGHSH and CDR2 is LQKENI. The CDR3 length is 14 residues. Deletions cut 0 bases from V and 5 bases from J, with 9 bases between.

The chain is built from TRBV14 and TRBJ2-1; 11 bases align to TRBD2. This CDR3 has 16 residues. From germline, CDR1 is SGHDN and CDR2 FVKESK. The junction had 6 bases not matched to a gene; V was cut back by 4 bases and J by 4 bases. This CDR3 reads CASSPIASGGYNEQFF. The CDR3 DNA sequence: TGTGCCAGCAGCCCCATTGCTAGCGGGGGGTACAATGAGCAGTTCTTC.

CDR3 loop: CASSSRQGLNIQYF. As DNA, the CDR3 is TGTGCCAGTAGTTCCCGACAGGGGCTAAACATTCAGTACTTC. The V and J genes are TRBV19 and TRBJ2-4, with TRBD1 matching 8 bases. The CDR3 covers 14 residues. V gave up 5 bases and J gave up 6 bases; unmatched junction bases: 6. Germline V gene data show CDR1 as LNHDA and CDR2 as SQIVND (reference sequence).

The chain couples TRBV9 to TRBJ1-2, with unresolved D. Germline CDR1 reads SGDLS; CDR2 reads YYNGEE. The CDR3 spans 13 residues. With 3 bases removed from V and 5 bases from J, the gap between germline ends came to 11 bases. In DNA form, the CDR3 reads TGTGCCAGCAGCGCACCACCGTTATATGGCTACACCTTC. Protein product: CASSAPPLYGYTF.

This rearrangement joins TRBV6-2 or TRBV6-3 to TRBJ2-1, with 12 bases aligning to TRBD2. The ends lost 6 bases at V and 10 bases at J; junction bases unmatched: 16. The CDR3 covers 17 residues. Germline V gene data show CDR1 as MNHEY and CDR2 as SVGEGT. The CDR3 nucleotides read TGTGCCAGCAGCCTTACGCCGACTAGCGGGGGTCCCCGGGAGCAGTTCTTC. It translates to CASSLTPTSGGPREQFF.

CDR3 nucleotide sequence: TGTGCCTGGAGTGTACTAGGAGCTCTTAATGAAAAACTGTTTTTT. Translation: CAWSVLGALNEKLFF. The chain joins TRBV30 to TRBJ1-4; no clear D. V lost 0 bases and J lost 4, with 12 bases in between. Germline CDR1 GTSNPN, CDR2 SVGIG (reference sequence). CDR3 size: 15 residues.

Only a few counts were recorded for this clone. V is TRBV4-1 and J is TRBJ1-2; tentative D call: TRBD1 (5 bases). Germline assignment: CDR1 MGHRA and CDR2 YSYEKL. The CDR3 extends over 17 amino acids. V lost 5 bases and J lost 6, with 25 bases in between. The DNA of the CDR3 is TGCGCCAGCAGCAACTTACAGGCCCGGTCGACCGTCGATGGCTACACCTTC. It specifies CASSNLQARSTVDGYTF.

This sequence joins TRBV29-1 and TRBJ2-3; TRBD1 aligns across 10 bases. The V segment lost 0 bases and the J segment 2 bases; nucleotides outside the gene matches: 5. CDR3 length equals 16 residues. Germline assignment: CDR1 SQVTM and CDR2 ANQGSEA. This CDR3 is CSVEEGGTGVTDTQYF. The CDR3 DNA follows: TGCAGCGTTGAAGAAGGGGGGACAGGGGTCACAGATACGCAGTATTTT.

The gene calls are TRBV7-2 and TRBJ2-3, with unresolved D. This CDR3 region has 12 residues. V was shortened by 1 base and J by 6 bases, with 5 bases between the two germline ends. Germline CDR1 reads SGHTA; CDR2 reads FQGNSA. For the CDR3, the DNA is TGTGCCAGCAGCTTAGACACTGATACGCAGTATTTT. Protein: CASSLDTDTQYF. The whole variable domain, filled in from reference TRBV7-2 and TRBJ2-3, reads GAGVSQSPSNKVTEKGKDVELRCDPISGHTALYWYRQSLGQGLEFLIYFQGNSAPDKSGLPSDRFSAERTGGSVSTLTIQRTQQEDSAVYLCASSLDTDTQYFGPGTRLTVL.

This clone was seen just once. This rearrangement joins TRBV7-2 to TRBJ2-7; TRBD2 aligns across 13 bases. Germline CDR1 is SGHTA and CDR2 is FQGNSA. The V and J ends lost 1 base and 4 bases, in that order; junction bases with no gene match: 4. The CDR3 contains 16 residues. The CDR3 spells CASSLGPTSGGYEQYF. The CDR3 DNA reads TGTGCCAGCAGCTTAGGTCCGACTAGCGGGGGGTACGAGCAGTACTTC.

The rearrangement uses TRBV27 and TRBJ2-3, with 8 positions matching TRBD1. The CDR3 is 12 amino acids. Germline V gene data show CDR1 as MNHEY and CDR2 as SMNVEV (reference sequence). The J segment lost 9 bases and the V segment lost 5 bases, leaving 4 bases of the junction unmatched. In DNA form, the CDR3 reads TGTGCCAGCAGTCCGGACAGGGCCACGCAGTATTTT. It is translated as CASSPDRATQYF.